One sample yielded the 26 T cell receptor beta chains listed below, sequenced in a study of cytomegalovirus exposure and HLA in healthy donors (dated by TCRdb to about 2017). Library method: the immunoSEQ multiplex PCR assay. The multiplex PCR relied on a mix of 60 forward primers for TCR Vbeta segments and 13 reverse primers for TCR Jbeta segments. This is the immuneACCESS table as TCRdb keeps it, with only in-frame sequences that have V and J called. A part of the clones is gone; compared with another copy, unresolved V genes explain less than half, and the rest is unexplained. This sample's table contains 96,000 or so clones. Just over 5.5% of the sample is taken by the ten largest. The sequenced material came from PBMCs. These receptors came from a girl aged 5-17 years in good health and CMV-seropositive.

The V and J genes are TRBV11-3 and TRBJ2-5, with 9 bases that match TRBD1. The CDR3 is 15 amino acids. V was clipped by 5 bases and J by 2 bases; unmatched bases: 6. Germline lookup yields CDR1 SGHNT and CDR2 YENEEA. The CDR3: CASSTGQGLQETQYF. The CDR3 nucleotides read TGTGCCAGCAGCACGGGACAGGGACTTCAAGAGACCCAGTACTTC. The whole variable domain, remainder taken from reference TRBV11-3 and TRBJ2-5, is EAGVVQSPRYKIIEKKQPVAFWCNPISGHNTLYWYLQNLGQGPELLIRYENEEAVDDSQLPKDRFSAERLKGVDSTLKIQPAELGDSAVYLCASSTGQGLQETQYFGPGTRLLVL.

The chain employs TRBV7-9 and TRBJ2-7, with 9 bases matching TRBD1. CDR1 and CDR2 (germline): SEHNR, FQNEAQ (reference sequence). CDR3 length equals 15 residues. The V gene end was trimmed by 5 bases and the J gene end by 0 bases; junction bases not matched to a gene: 5. The CDR3 loop is CASSPRDRASYEQYF. CDR3 DNA: TGTGCCAGCAGCCCCCGGGACAGGGCCTCCTACGAGCAGTACTTC.

This rearrangement joins TRBV7-9 to TRBJ2-3; 9 nucleotides align to TRBD2. The CDR3 sequence is 16 residues long. The germline gives CDR1 SEHNR, CDR2 FQNEAQ (reference sequence). V shed 1 base and J 2 bases; nucleotides not matched to a gene: 4. CDR3 nucleotide sequence: TGTGCCAGCAGCTTAGTGCGGGGGGGTCCCACAGATACGCAGTATTTT. Encoded protein: CASSLVRGGPTDTQYF. Filled out from reference TRBV7-9 and TRBJ2-3, the complete variable domain reads DTGVSQNPRHKITKRGQNVTFRCDPISEHNRLYWYRQTLGQGPEFLTYFQNEAQLEKSRLLSDRFSAERPKGSFSTLEIQRTEQGDSAMYLCASSLVRGGPTDTQYFGPGTRLTVL.

The gene calls are TRBV7-9 and TRBJ1-1; TRBD1 matches 7 bases. Trimming took 4 bases from V and 3 from J; bases not matched to a gene: 2. Germline CDR1 and CDR2: SEHNR and FQNEAQ (reference sequence). This CDR3 spans 13 amino acids. The chain's CDR3 is CASSWTGDTEAFF. Written as DNA, the CDR3 is TGTGCCAGCAGCTGGACAGGAGACACTGAAGCTTTCTTT.

The J gene is TRBJ2-3, the V gene TRBV6-5; TRBD1 is a possible D gene (5 bases). CDR1 MNHEY and CDR2 SVGAGI come from the germline V gene. Trimming removed 6 bases at V and 1 base at J, with 14 bases between. The CDR3 covers 15 residues. CDR3 sequence (DNA): TGTGCCAGCAGATCACGACAGATACGCACAGATACGCAGTATTTT. It codes for CASRSRQIRTDTQYF.

The rearrangement links TRBV9 to TRBJ2-2, with 9 bases fitting TRBD1. CDR1 is SGDLS, CDR2 YYNGEE, per germline. The J segment lost 7 bases and the V segment lost 5 bases, leaving 6 bases of the junction unmatched. The CDR3 consists of 14 residues. CDR3 bases: TGTGCCAGCAGGGGGACAGGGCCGGTCGGGGAGCTGTTTTTT. Translating it yields CASRGTGPVGELFF. The full variable domain, its missing parts supplied by reference TRBV9 and TRBJ2-2, is DSGVTQTPKHLITATGQRVTLRCSPRSGDLSVYWYQQSLDQGLQFLIQYYNGEERAKGNILERFSAQQFPDLHSELNLSSLELGDSALYFCASRGTGPVGELFFGEGSRLTVL.

The chain uses TRBV2 and TRBJ2-7; 7 bases map to TRBD1. Per germline, CDR1 SNHLY and CDR2 FYNNEI. This CDR3 has 14 amino acids. J gave up 3 bases and V 4 bases, and 6 bases lay outside the gene matches. CDR3 nucleotides: TGTGCCAGCAGTGGAGGGTCAGGGGGCTACGAGCAGTACTTC. Translated: CASSGGSGGYEQYF.

CDR3 bases: TGTGCCAGCAGGGGGACAGGGGGAGCGAGGATCACTGAAGCTTTCTTT. It codes for CASRGTGGARITEAFF. This chain uses TRBV7-2 with TRBJ1-1, with TRBD1 identical over 11 bases. The CDR3 spans 16 residues. Trimming removed 6 bases from V and 4 bases from J; junction bases left unmatched: 10. Germline CDR1 is SGHTA and CDR2 is FQGNSA.

The chain recombines TRBV7-6 with TRBJ2-5; possible D gene TRBD2, 5 bases. CDR1 and CDR2 from the germline V gene are SGHVS and FNYEAQ. With 4 bases removed from V and 3 bases from J, the gap between germline ends came to 12 bases. This CDR3 is built from 14 residues. In nucleotides, the CDR3 is TGTGCCAGCAGCTACCCGACTAAGAAAGAGACCCAGTACTTC. Its translation is CASSYPTKKETQYF. Drawing the rest from reference TRBV7-6 and TRBJ2-5, the complete variable domain is GAGVSQSPRYKVTKRGQDVALRCDPISGHVSLYWYRQALGQGPEFLTYFNYEAQQDKSGLPNDRFSAERPEGSISTLTIQRTEQRDSAMYRCASSYPTKKETQYFGPGTRLLVL.

This chain joins TRBV18 and TRBJ1-2, with D possibly matching TRBD1 (5 bases). Deletions cut 1 base from V and 4 bases from J, with 19 bases between. Germline CDR1 is KGHSH and CDR2 is LQKENI. CDR3 length equals 17 residues. The CDR3 DNA reads as TGTGCCAGCTCACCACTTGCGGTGCCTGGGGCTTCCTATGGCTACACCTTC. The encoded protein is CASSPLAVPGASYGYTF.

The chain is built from TRBV5-1 and TRBJ1-4; D gene uncertain. Trimming pared 2 bases from V and 5 bases from J, leaving 13 bases between. Germline V gene sequence: CDR1 SGHRS, CDR2 YFSETQ. The CDR3 runs to 15 residues. In nucleotides, the CDR3 is TGCGCCAGCAGCTTCGGAGGGAAAGGAAATGAAAAACTGTTTTTT. Protein sequence: CASSFGGKGNEKLFF.

This chain joins TRBV7-9 and TRBJ2-7; possible D gene TRBD1, 6 bases. CDR3 length equals 12 residues. CDR1 and CDR2 from the germline V gene are SEHNR and FQNEAQ (reference sequence). The V end was cut by 5 bases, the J end by 5 bases, with 10 bases between. The CDR3 DNA is TGTGCCAGCAGCCCACAGGGTGACGAGCAGTACTTC. Its translation: CASSPQGDEQYF.

V is TRBV5-1 and J is TRBJ2-1; 11 bases are a match to TRBD2. From germline, CDR1 is SGHRS and CDR2 YFSETQ. Trimming at V came to 0 bases and at J to 7 bases, leaving 3 bases not matched to a gene. The CDR3 runs 15 residues. The CDR3 here is CASSLVAGGINEQFF. The CDR3 nucleotides read TGCGCCAGCAGCTTGGTAGCGGGGGGGATAAATGAGCAGTTCTTC.

For the CDR3, the DNA is TGCGCCAGCAGCTTCCGGACTAGCGGGGGGACATACAATGAGCAGTTCTTC. Its protein is CASSFRTSGGTYNEQFF. J is TRBJ2-1 and V is TRBV4-1; 14 bases map to TRBD2. This CDR3 is built from 17 residues. Germline CDR1 MGHRA, CDR2 YSYEKL. V was pared by 5 bases and J by 4 bases, with 7 bases of the junction left unmatched.

The chain is built from TRBV6-5 and TRBJ2-5; 7 bases align to TRBD1. This CDR3 region has 14 residues. Trimming cost V 5 bases and J 0 bases; bases outside gene matches: 3. Germline CDR1 reads MNHEY; CDR2 reads SVGAGI. CDR3 residues: CASSTDRYQETQYF. In nucleotides, the CDR3 is TGTGCCAGCAGTACGGACAGGTACCAAGAGACCCAGTACTTC.

V and J are TRBV6-1 and TRBJ2-1; D may be TRBD1 (5 bases). The V gene's germline CDR1 is MNHNS and CDR2 SASEGT. This CDR3 spans 15 amino acids. The V end was cut by 4 bases, the J end by 10 bases, with 20 bases between. The CDR3 reads CASSVMMLGAREQFF. CDR3 coding DNA: TGTGCCAGCAGTGTTATGATGTTAGGGGCTCGGGAGCAGTTCTTC.

The J gene is TRBJ1-2, the V gene TRBV4-2; 11 nucleotides align to TRBD1. Losses at the gene ends were 4 bases for V and 5 bases for J; bases not matched to a gene: 15. The germline CDR1 and CDR2 sequences are LGHNA and YNFKEQ. This CDR3 is 18 amino acids long. CDR3 sequence reads: CASSPGRDRGTYGYGYTF. CDR3 in DNA: TGTGCCAGCAGCCCCGGCAGGGACAGGGGGACCTATGGGTATGGCTACACCTTC.

J is TRBJ2-5 and V is TRBV5-1, with D possibly being TRBD2 (6 bases). Germline assignment: CDR1 SGHRS and CDR2 YFSETQ. The CDR3 covers 15 residues. V was trimmed by 4 bases and J by 2 bases, leaving 15 bases between them. This CDR3 is CASSLGGFGQETQYF. CDR3 sequence (DNA): TGCGCCAGCAGCCTCGGAGGGTTCGGACAAGAGACCCAGTACTTC.

The chain links TRBV4-3 to TRBJ1-1; 9 positions agree with TRBD1. CDR3 length equals 15 residues. Trimming removed 4 bases from V and 8 bases from J; junction bases left unmatched: 11. The V gene's germline CDR1 is LGHNA and CDR2 YSLEER. Written as DNA, the CDR3 is TGCGCCAGCAGCCCGCAGAGGACAGGGGTATCCGAAGCTTTCTTT. Translation: CASSPQRTGVSEAFF.

The chain employs TRBV4-1 and TRBJ1-1; TRBD1 is a possible D gene (5 bases). Germline CDR1 MGHRA, CDR2 YSYEKL. V was trimmed by 6 bases and J by 3 bases, leaving 8 bases between them. The CDR3 contains 12 residues. The CDR3 bases are TGCGCCAGCAGAGGGGTTGACACTGAAGCTTTCTTT. The encoded protein is CASRGVDTEAFF.

The J gene is TRBJ1-1, the V gene TRBV30; possibly TRBD1 for D (6 bases). This CDR3 contains 13 residues. CDR1 and CDR2 (germline): GTSNPN, SVGIG (reference sequence). CDR3 coding DNA: TGTGCGTACCACAGGGTCGTGGACACTGAAGCTTTCTTT. This gives the protein CAYHRVVDTEAFF.

This chain connects TRBV5-4 to TRBJ2-1; 7 bases map to TRBD2. Germline V gene data show CDR1 as SGHNT and CDR2 as YYREEE (reference sequence). This CDR3 has 13 amino acids. The trim removed 3 bases at V and 4 bases at J, leaving 1 base unmatched. The CDR3 spells CASSWGLYNEQFF. In DNA form, the CDR3 reads TGTGCCAGCAGCTGGGGACTATACAATGAGCAGTTCTTC.

The DNA for the CDR3 is TGTGCCAGCAGCCTAGGTGCGGGTTTACCTGGGGAACTGTTTTTT. This translates into CASSLGAGLPGELFF. The chain uses TRBV11-3 and TRBJ1-4; D gene uncertain. The CDR3 covers 15 residues. Trimming took off 5 bases at V and 12 bases at J, with 22 bases between the two ends. Germline V gives CDR1 SGHNT, CDR2 YENEEA.

The chain combines TRBV7-6 with TRBJ2-1, with a possible D match to TRBD1 (7 bases). This CDR3 has 13 amino acids. V was clipped by 5 bases and J by 9 bases, with 14 bases between them. Germline loops: CDR1 SGHVS, CDR2 FNYEAQ. In DNA, the CDR3 is TGTGCCAGCAGCACGCGACAGGGAGGTGAGCAGTTCTTC. Protein: CASSTRQGGEQFF.

V is TRBV2 and J is TRBJ2-7; no firm D call. CDR3 size: 14 residues. The V end lost 1 base, the J end lost 0 bases, and 7 bases lay between the germline ends. Germline V gene lookup returns CDR1 SNHLY and CDR2 FYNNEI. The DNA for the CDR3 is TGTGCCAGCAGTGAAGGCAGGAACTCCTACGAGCAGTACTTC. Translated: CASSEGRNSYEQYF.

The chain recombines TRBV7-8 with TRBJ1-2; D unclear. There are 14 residues in the CDR3. The germline V gene encodes CDR1 SGHVS and CDR2 FQNEAQ. Trimming pared 5 bases from V and 1 base from J, leaving 11 bases between. Here the CDR3 reads CASSDTQVNYGYTF. DNA of the CDR3: TGTGCCAGCAGCGATACCCAGGTTAACTATGGCTACACCTTC.